The T cell receptor (beta chain) described here comes from a study of cytomegalovirus exposure and HLA in healthy donors. A note on this clone: Its antigen remains unidentified.

Study observations and caveats: The classifier reportedly diagnosed cytomegalovirus status with high specificity and sensitivity.

Researchers ran the PCR with 60 Vbeta and 13 Jbeta primers. Here immunoSEQ multiplex PCR was the method, and the copy in TCRdb shows in-frame clones only, minus some. This sample carries approximately 180,000 clones, around 80% of them seen once, and the ten largest clones take more than 1.5%. The CDR3 is 14 residues long. The germline V gene has CDR1 MNHNS and CDR2 SASEGT. V was shortened by 3 bases and J by 1 base, with 9 bases between the two germline ends. The chain joins TRBV6-1 to TRBJ2-5; D remains ambiguous. The TCR originated in a man between 18 and 35 years old in good health and CMV-seronegative. The sequencing sample was made of PBMCs. The CDR3 nucleotides are TGTGCCAGCAGTGATCGCGCAGGCCAAGAGACCCAGTACTTC. Translated: CASSDRAGQETQYF.